Below, 32 T cell receptor beta chains from the same sample are listed, as sequenced in a study of blood T cell repertoires in COVID-19. The repertoire was sequenced with immunoSEQ multiplex PCR; TCRdb's copy has only in-frame clones and lacks some. The sample carries over 85,000 clones, less than 75% recorded once. Sequenced input: peripheral blood. The source is a woman aged 55-75 years with acute or convalescent COVID-19.

This sequence joins TRBV6-1 and TRBJ1-2, with 8 bases fitting TRBD1. CDR3 length equals 13 residues. From germline, CDR1 is MNHNS and CDR2 SASEGT. J gave up 8 bases and V 2 bases, and 4 bases lay outside the gene matches. The CDR3 DNA is TGTGCCAGCAGTGAACAGGGGGCTAGGGGCTACACCTTC. This sequence encodes CASSEQGARGYTF.

This chain joins TRBV7-9 and TRBJ1-2, with a possible D match to TRBD1 (5 bases). The CDR3 runs to 16 residues. V lost 5 bases and J 7 bases, leaving 23 bases between the germline ends. CDR1 is SEHNR and CDR2 is FQNEAQ in the germline V gene (reference sequence). The CDR3 is CASSPWTDGGSGGYTF. As DNA, the CDR3 is TGTGCCAGCAGCCCCTGGACCGACGGGGGATCCGGTGGCTACACCTTC.

V usage is TRBV27 and J usage is TRBJ1-2; 9 bases line up with TRBD1. The V segment lost 6 bases and the J segment 2 bases; nucleotides outside the gene matches: 7. CDR3 size: 15 residues. Germline CDR1 MNHEY, CDR2 SMNVEV (reference sequence). This CDR3 reads CASRLNRGRNYGYTF. CDR3 DNA sequence: TGTGCCAGCAGATTAAACAGGGGGCGCAACTATGGCTACACCTTC.

The CDR3 spells CAWSVVRSTNEKLFF. CDR3 bases: TGTGCCTGGAGTGTTGTTCGTTCGACTAATGAAAAACTGTTTTTT. V usage is TRBV30 and J usage is TRBJ1-4; D is undetermined. CDR3 size: 15 residues. With 0 bases removed from V and 2 bases from J, the gap between germline ends came to 10 bases. Germline V gene sequence: CDR1 GTSNPN, CDR2 SVGIG (reference sequence).

The chain recombines TRBV18 with TRBJ2-7, with 7 positions matching TRBD1. The CDR3 covers 19 residues. V dropped 1 base and J dropped 5; count of bases not matched to a gene: 20. The germline gives CDR1 KGHSH, CDR2 LQKENI. CDR3 sequence reads: CASSPRMGWVRGPYDEQYF. CDR3 DNA sequence: TGTGCCAGCTCACCACGTATGGGCTGGGTAAGGGGGCCTTACGACGAGCAGTACTTC.

This clone occurred a few times. This chain joins TRBV6-5 and TRBJ1-5, with a weak D call TRBD1 (5 bases). CDR1 is MNHEY, CDR2 SVGAGI, per germline. The V gene lost 5 bases and the J gene lost 6 bases, with 14 bases spanning the gap. This CDR3 spans 14 amino acids. The CDR3 here is CASSLRQGGQPQHF. CDR3 sequence (DNA): TGTGCCAGCAGTCTTCGGCAGGGTGGTCAGCCCCAGCATTTT.

This chain joins TRBV6-2 or TRBV6-3 and TRBJ1-5; the D gene is possibly TRBD1 (5 bases). The V end lost 0 bases, the J end lost 3 bases, and 12 bases lay between the germline ends. Germline V gene data show CDR1 as MNHEY and CDR2 as SVGEGT. The CDR3 has 16 amino acids. CDR3 sequence: CASSYSSAGFNQPQHF. CDR3 sequence (DNA): TGTGCCAGCAGTTACTCTTCTGCAGGGTTCAATCAGCCCCAGCATTTT.

V gene TRBV5-1 combines with J gene TRBJ1-4, with 8 bases matching TRBD1. With V trimmed by 2 bases and J by 3 bases, 9 bases remained unmatched. CDR1 and CDR2 from the germline V gene are SGHRS and YFSETQ. The CDR3 covers 17 residues. CDR3 protein: CASSFNPGGSSNEKLFF. DNA of the CDR3: TGCGCCAGCAGCTTTAACCCAGGGGGCTCTTCTAATGAAAAACTGTTTTTT. The whole variable domain, filled in from reference TRBV5-1 and TRBJ1-4, reads KAGVTQTPRYLIKTRGQQVTLSCSPISGHRSVSWYQQTPGQGLQFLFEYFSETQRNKGNFPGRFSGRQFSNSRSEMNVSTLELGDSALYLCASSFNPGGSSNEKLFFGSGTQLSVL.

This clone was detected once. V usage is TRBV4-3 and J usage is TRBJ1-4, with D uncertain. The CDR3 loop spans 15 amino acids. CDR1 is LGHNA, CDR2 YSLEER, per germline. V was shortened by 4 bases and J by 2 bases, with 11 bases between the two germline ends. CDR3 protein: CASSPRGSTNEKLFF. The CDR3 nucleotides are TGCGCCAGCAGCCCGCGGGGATCGACTAATGAAAAACTGTTTTTT.

This chain's CDR3 is CSVEWRRGQGAGYTF. Here the CDR3 DNA reads TGCAGCGTTGAATGGAGGAGGGGGCAGGGTGCTGGCTACACCTTC. This chain links TRBV29-1 with TRBJ1-2, with 7 bases identical to TRBD1. J was trimmed by 7 bases and V by 2 bases; bases with no gene match: 13. There are 15 residues in the CDR3. Germline assignment: CDR1 SQVTM and CDR2 ANQGSEA.

This chain uses TRBV11-1 with TRBJ2-5; TRBD1 agrees at 9 bases. Trimming cost V 5 bases and J 2 bases; bases outside gene matches: 3. Per the germline V gene, CDR1 is SGHAT and CDR2 is FQDESV (reference sequence). The CDR3 is 14 residues long. The DNA for the CDR3 is TGTGCCAGCAGCCGGACAGGGGCTCAAGAGACCCAGTACTTC. It encodes CASSRTGAQETQYF.

The rearrangement links TRBV10-2 to TRBJ2-5; 7 bases fit TRBD2. J was trimmed by 8 bases and V by 4 bases; bases with no gene match: 4. The germline V gene encodes CDR1 WSHSY and CDR2 SAAADI. The CDR3 totals 12 residues. CDR3 sequence: CASSVGGLTQYF. In DNA, the CDR3 is TGCGCCAGCAGTGTGGGAGGGCTAACCCAGTACTTC.

The rearrangement links TRBV7-9 to TRBJ2-3; TRBD1 is a possible D gene (6 bases). Looked up from germline, CDR1 is SEHNR and CDR2 is FQNEAQ (reference sequence). The CDR3 extends over 16 amino acids. The V end was cut by 4 bases, the J end by 2 bases, with 16 bases between. In nucleotides, the CDR3 is TGTGCCAGCAGCTCCCTGGTGGGGGCCCTCACAGATACGCAGTATTTT. Translating it yields CASSSLVGALTDTQYF.

This clone was observed a handful of times. The V gene is TRBV6-5, the J gene TRBJ2-7; tentative D call: TRBD1 (6 bases). The CDR3 sequence is 13 residues long. Trimming removed 10 bases at V and 6 bases at J, with 19 bases between. The V gene's germline CDR1 is MNHEY and CDR2 SVGAGI. The CDR3 DNA reads TGTGCCACCCCCCGGCCAGGGGAAGTCGAGCAGTACTTC. Its translation is CATPRPGEVEQYF.

The J gene is TRBJ2-5, the V gene TRBV20-1; no definite D call. This CDR3 spans 10 amino acids. V lost 6 bases, J lost 1 base, and 3 bases lay in between. The germline V gene encodes CDR1 DFQATT and CDR2 SNEGSKA (reference sequence). The CDR3 loop is CSASQETQYF. The CDR3 bases are TGCAGTGCCTCCCAAGAGACCCAGTACTTC.

This rearrangement joins TRBV24-1 to TRBJ2-1, with 11 bases that match TRBD2. Germline V CDR1 and CDR2: KGHDR, SFDVKD. The trim removed 4 bases at V and 0 bases at J, leaving 16 bases unmatched. The CDR3 covers 21 residues. The CDR3: CATSDPTTRLAGPSSYNEQFF. The CDR3 DNA sequence: TGTGCCACCAGTGACCCCACCACTCGACTAGCGGGGCCCAGCTCCTACAATGAGCAGTTCTTC.

The CDR3 loop reads CASSLGSGRGGYTF. In DNA form, the CDR3 reads TGTGCCAGCAGCTTGGGGTCAGGCCGGGGGGGCTACACCTTC. The rearrangement uses TRBV5-4 and TRBJ1-2; D possibly corresponds to TRBD1 (5 bases). The V end lost 0 bases, the J end lost 8 bases, and 14 bases lay between the germline ends. There are 14 residues in the CDR3. Germline V gives CDR1 SGHNT, CDR2 YYREEE (reference sequence).

Comments on this clone: This sample also contains other DNA sequences that code for the same CDR3. This chain uses TRBV7-2 with TRBJ1-5, with 10 bases matching TRBD1. Germline V gene lookup returns CDR1 SGHTA and CDR2 FQGNSA. V was pared by 3 bases and J by 4 bases, with 0 bases of the junction left unmatched. The CDR3 runs 14 residues. CDR3 nucleotide sequence: TGTGCCAGCAGCTTGGGACAGGGGAATCAGCCCCAGCATTTT. This gives the protein CASSLGQGNQPQHF.

This clone was counted only a few times. This chain links TRBV30 with TRBJ1-3; TRBD1 matches 9 bases. The CDR3 length is 14 residues. Germline V gives CDR1 GTSNPN, CDR2 SVGIG (reference sequence). After removal of 5 bases from V and 5 bases from J, the junction contained 7 bases not matched to a gene. This CDR3 reads CAWGDREVRNTIYF. CDR3 in DNA: TGTGCCTGGGGGGACAGGGAAGTTAGAAACACCATATATTTT.

The rearrangement uses TRBV7-2 and TRBJ2-5; D gene ambiguous. The ends were cut back, 5 bases at V and 6 bases at J, with 7 bases in the middle. The CDR3 length is 11 residues. The germline gives CDR1 SGHTA, CDR2 FQGNSA. The CDR3 DNA reads as TGTGCCAGCAGCCCGTGGCAGACCCAGTACTTC. Amino acid sequence: CASSPWQTQYF. Variable domain in full (rest from reference TRBV7-2 and TRBJ2-5): GAGVSQSPSNKVTEKGKDVELRCDPISGHTALYWYRQSLGQGLEFLIYFQGNSAPDKSGLPSDRFSAERTGGSVSTLTIQRTQQEDSAVYLCASSPWQTQYFGPGTRLLVL.

This chain connects TRBV28 to TRBJ2-7; 7 bases are shared with TRBD2. In germline, CDR1 is MDHEN, CDR2 SYDVKM. With V trimmed by 4 bases and J by 5 bases, 2 bases remained unmatched. This CDR3 comprises 12 residues. The CDR3 bases are TGTGCCAGCAGTTCCGGGGGGAACGAGCAGTACTTC. It encodes CASSSGGNEQYF.

This clone was detected a few times. V and J are TRBV29-1 and TRBJ1-1; possible D gene TRBD1, 5 bases. Germline V gene data show CDR1 as SQVTM and CDR2 as ANQGSEA. The V end lost 3 bases, the J end lost 2 bases, and 10 bases lay between the germline ends. This CDR3 contains 13 residues. The chain's CDR3 is CSVDRAGNTEAFF. The CDR3, as DNA: TGCAGCGTTGACAGGGCGGGAAACACTGAAGCTTTCTTT.

The V and J genes are TRBV6-1 and TRBJ1-1, with D unclear. CDR3 size: 13 residues. V was pared by 5 bases and J by 1 base, with 8 bases between. Germline V gives CDR1 MNHNS, CDR2 SASEGT. The CDR3 here is CASSPAGNTEAFF. In DNA, the CDR3 is TGTGCCAGCAGTCCCGCGGGGAACACTGAAGCTTTCTTT.

The rearrangement links TRBV5-1 to TRBJ2-1; 9 positions agree with TRBD2. J lost 4 bases, V lost 1 base, and 18 bases had no gene match. Germline-derived CDR1 and CDR2 are SGHRS and YFSETQ. CDR3 length: 20 residues. The CDR3 region is CASSLIPIDYKAGGYNEQFF. The CDR3 DNA follows: TGCGCCAGCAGCTTGATCCCAATCGACTATAAAGCGGGGGGATACAATGAGCAGTTCTTC.

V gene TRBV28 combines with J gene TRBJ1-1, with TRBD1 matching over 7 bases. Germline assignment: CDR1 MDHEN and CDR2 SYDVKM. J lost 3 bases, V lost 5 bases, and 9 bases had no gene match. CDR3 length: 15 residues. In DNA, the CDR3 is TGTGCCAGCAGTCAACAACAGGGGAGGTACACTGAAGCTTTCTTT. Translating gives CASSQQQGRYTEAFF. The full variable domain, its missing parts supplied by reference TRBV28 and TRBJ1-1, is DVKVTQSSRYLVKRTGEKVFLECVQDMDHENMFWYRQDPGLGLRLIYFSYDVKMKEKGDIPEGYSVSREKKERFSLILESASTNQTSMYLCASSQQQGRYTEAFFGQGTRLTVV.

The rearrangement links TRBV15 to TRBJ2-5; a weak D match, TRBD2 (5 bases). The CDR3 loop spans 15 amino acids. Trimming left V 0 bases short and J 4 bases short, with 12 bases between. In germline, CDR1 is LNHNV, CDR2 YYDKDF (reference sequence). CDR3 protein: CATSREGRTGETQYF. The CDR3 bases are TGTGCCACCAGCAGAGAGGGCAGGACTGGAGAGACCCAGTACTTC. Full variable domain (rest looked up from reference TRBV15 and TRBJ2-5): DAMVIQNPRYQVTQFGKPVTLSCSQTLNHNVMYWYQQKSSQAPKLLFHYYDKDFNNEADTPDNFQSRRPNTSFCFLDIRSPGLGDTAMYLCATSREGRTGETQYFGPGTRLLVL.

The V call is TRBV9, the J call TRBJ1-1; D is perhaps TRBD1 (6 bases). Trimming shortened V by 0 bases and J by 7 bases, and 19 bases separated the two germline ends. Germline V gene sequence: CDR1 SGDLS, CDR2 YYNGEE. The CDR3 length is 16 residues. The CDR3 bases are TGTGCCAGCAGCGTAGGTGTAAAGGGTTCGACAGGTGAAGCTTTCTTT. Translated, it gives CASSVGVKGSTGEAFF.

The chain employs TRBV7-9 and TRBJ2-5; TRBD2 matches 10 bases. Germline loops: CDR1 SEHNR, CDR2 FQNEAQ (reference sequence). The V gene end was trimmed by 5 bases and the J gene end by 0 bases; junction bases not matched to a gene: 6. This CDR3 is 16 amino acids long. CDR3 protein: CASSRGTSADQETQYF. The DNA of the CDR3 is TGTGCCAGCAGCAGAGGGACTAGCGCCGACCAAGAGACCCAGTACTTC.

The chain is built from TRBV3-1 (or the pseudogene TRBV3-2) and TRBJ1-2; a possible D gene is TRBD1 (5 bases). The CDR3 runs to 13 residues. CDR1 LGHDT and CDR2 YNNKEL come from the germline V gene (reference sequence). V gave up 1 base and J gave up 6 bases, with 9 bases separating them. The CDR3 protein is CASSQGGSHGYTF. The CDR3 bases are TGTGCCAGCAGCCAAGGGGGCTCCCATGGCTACACCTTC.

About this clone itself: Distinct nucleotide sequences in the sample also encode this CDR3. The chain employs TRBV2 and TRBJ1-6; 7 positions agree with TRBD1. Per the germline V gene, CDR1 is SNHLY and CDR2 is FYNNEI. CDR3 length equals 18 residues. J lost 0 bases, V lost 0 bases, and 5 bases had no gene match. CDR3 protein: CASSEARAGGSYNSPLHF. The DNA of the CDR3 is TGTGCCAGCAGTGAAGCGCGGGCAGGGGGCTCCTATAATTCACCCCTCCACTTT.

This clone was counted only a few times. The V gene is TRBV7-8, the J gene TRBJ2-5; D is unresolved. Germline-derived CDR1 and CDR2 are SGHVS and FQNEAQ. The CDR3 contains 13 residues. Trimming shortened V by 1 base and J by 5 bases, and 8 bases separated the two germline ends. The CDR3 region has the DNA TGTGCCAGCAGCTTAGGAGAGAGGGAGACCCAGTACTTC. It yields the protein CASSLGERETQYF.

This clone was counted once. V usage is TRBV5-1 and J usage is TRBJ1-2; tentatively, D is TRBD1 (5 bases). Germline loops: CDR1 SGHRS, CDR2 YFSETQ. Trimming pared 0 bases from V and 8 bases from J, leaving 17 bases between. The length of the CDR3 is 15 residues. Here the CDR3 reads CASSLGPDGGYGYTF. CDR3 sequence (DNA): TGCGCCAGCAGCTTGGGGCCAGACGGGGGATACGGCTACACCTTC.